One sample yielded the 17 T cell receptor beta chains listed below, sequenced in a study of T cell responses to AZD1222 COVID-19 vaccine. Profiled with immunoSEQ multiplex PCR; TCRdb holds only in-frame clones, not every one. This table has 150,000 to 200,000 clones, about 87% appearing once. The sequenced sample was peripheral blood, obtained on day 0 of MenACWY control vaccination. These receptors came from an adult in good health.

V usage is TRBV6-5 and J usage is TRBJ2-3, with D perhaps matching TRBD2 (6 bases). Germline V gene data show CDR1 as MNHEY and CDR2 as SVGAGI. Between the trimmed V and J ends, which lost 0 bases and 6 bases, there was a span of 16 bases. The CDR3 length is 16 residues. The CDR3 spells CASSYSETSLWDTQYF. CDR3 nucleotide sequence: TGTGCCAGCAGTTACTCCGAGACTAGTTTATGGGATACGCAGTATTTT.

The rearrangement uses TRBV6-1 and TRBJ1-6; tentative D call: TRBD1 (5 bases). With 3 bases removed from V and 3 bases from J, the gap between germline ends came to 9 bases. The germline CDR1 and CDR2 sequences are MNHNS and SASEGT. The CDR3 is 15 amino acids. Here the CDR3 DNA reads TGTGCCAGCAGTGACAGACAGATCTATAATTCACCCCTCCACTTT. Translation gives CASSDRQIYNSPLHF.

The gene calls are TRBV7-2 and TRBJ1-1; D is uncertain. This CDR3 has 16 residues. Trimming took 4 bases from V and 1 from J, leaving 16 bases between them. The germline V gene encodes CDR1 SGHTA and CDR2 FQGNSA. The DNA of the CDR3 is TGTGCCAGCAGCTCAAAAACCACTATGGGGAACACTGAAGCTTTCTTT. Its protein is CASSSKTTMGNTEAFF.

This sequence joins TRBV19 and TRBJ1-4, with a weak D call TRBD1 (5 bases). Germline assignment: CDR1 LNHDA and CDR2 SQIVND (reference sequence). The CDR3 runs to 14 residues. Trimming left V 2 bases short and J 13 bases short, with 17 bases between. CDR3 DNA: TGTGCCAGTAGTATATCGGGACGGAGTGACAGACTGTTTTTT. Translated, it gives CASSISGRSDRLFF.

The genes are TRBV2 and TRBJ2-3; 10 nucleotides line up with TRBD2. The CDR3 has 17 residues. Trimming removed 2 bases from V and 1 base from J; junction bases left unmatched: 6. Per germline, CDR1 SNHLY and CDR2 FYNNEI. CDR3 coding DNA: TGTGCCAGCAGTGAAAGGTTTAGCGGGAGGCGCACAGATACGCAGTATTTT. Translation: CASSERFSGRRTDTQYF.

This sequence joins TRBV7-9 and TRBJ1-2; D is perhaps TRBD1 (6 bases). Per the germline V gene, CDR1 is SEHNR and CDR2 is FQNEAQ (reference sequence). The CDR3 is 10 residues long. Trimming took off 10 bases at V and 8 bases at J, with 11 bases between the two ends. This CDR3 reads CATSGAGYTF. Here the CDR3 DNA reads TGTGCCACCTCAGGGGCCGGCTACACCTTC.

The genes are TRBV3-1 (or the pseudogene TRBV3-2) and TRBJ2-6; no clear D. Germline V gene data show CDR1 as LGHDT and CDR2 as YNNKEL (reference sequence). V was clipped by 1 base and J by 3 bases, with 13 bases between them. The CDR3 extends over 17 amino acids. The CDR3 DNA is TGTGCCAGCAGCCAAGTAGGACCGCCCAGTGGGGCCAACGTCCTGACTTTC. Translated, it gives CASSQVGPPSGANVLTF.

The chain links TRBV4-1 to TRBJ2-7; weak D call: TRBD2 (5 bases). This CDR3 region has 14 residues. Germline V lookup: CDR1 MGHRA, CDR2 YSYEKL. Trimming removed 4 bases from V and 2 bases from J, with 12 bases in between. The chain's CDR3 is CASSPAGGAYEQYF. CDR3 bases: TGCGCCAGCAGCCCGGCCGGAGGCGCCTACGAGCAGTACTTC.

V is TRBV9 and J is TRBJ2-6; the D gene is possibly TRBD1 (5 bases). With 0 bases removed from V and 2 bases from J, the gap between germline ends came to 6 bases. The CDR3 extends over 15 amino acids. Germline V CDR1 and CDR2: SGDLS, YYNGEE. CDR3 sequence reads: CASSVEGAGANVLTF. The CDR3 coding sequence is TGTGCCAGCAGCGTAGAAGGGGCTGGGGCCAACGTCCTGACTTTC.

The chain uses TRBV5-3 and TRBJ1-2; D uncertain. TRBV5-3 is an ORF, with its function uncertain. Trimming took off 4 bases at V and 6 bases at J, with 16 bases between the two ends. The CDR3 is made up of 14 amino acids. The CDR3 coding sequence is TGTGCCAGAAGCCTACGATCCGGGGAGAATGGCTACACCTTC. Its translation is CARSLRSGENGYTF.

The J gene is TRBJ1-6, the V gene TRBV7-8, with D hard to call. This CDR3 spans 15 amino acids. CDR1 is SGHVS, CDR2 FQNEAQ, per germline. Between the trimmed V and J ends, which lost 3 bases and 7 bases, there was a span of 13 bases. This CDR3 is CASSFGSADNSPLHF. Here the CDR3 DNA reads TGTGCCAGCAGCTTCGGTTCCGCGGACAATTCACCCCTCCACTTT.

V and J are TRBV2 and TRBJ2-3, with 10 bases lining up with TRBD2. Germline V CDR1 and CDR2: SNHLY, FYNNEI. CDR3 length: 18 amino acids. The J segment lost 2 bases and the V segment lost 8 bases, leaving 16 bases of the junction unmatched. CDR3 nucleotides: TGTGCCAGCCACAAAAACAGAGCGGGAGGGCCCCACACAGATACGCAGTATTTT. Its translation is CASHKNRAGGPHTDTQYF.

This clone appeared a single time. The rearrangement joins TRBV12-3 or TRBV12-4 to TRBJ2-7; D uncertain. The CDR3 spans 11 residues. V lost 4 bases to trimming and J lost 6 bases, with 7 bases between them. The CDR3 is CASSSNGEQYF. The CDR3 DNA sequence: TGTGCCAGCAGTTCCAATGGCGAGCAGTACTTC.

The rearrangement uses TRBV2 and TRBJ2-6; D remains unclear. Trimming stripped 4 bases from V and 0 bases from J, with 7 bases between. CDR3 length: 15 amino acids. The germline CDR1 and CDR2 sequences are SNHLY and FYNNEI. For the CDR3, the DNA is TGTGCCAGCAGTGCCAAAGCCTCTGGGGCCAACGTCCTGACTTTC. The encoded protein is CASSAKASGANVLTF.

A few counts support this clone. The genes are TRBV19 and TRBJ2-7; D remains ambiguous. CDR3 length: 13 residues. The germline CDR1 and CDR2 sequences are LNHDA and SQIVND (reference sequence). V lost 9 bases to trimming and J lost 2 bases, with 14 bases between them. This CDR3 is CASAQVPAYEQYF. CDR3 bases: TGTGCCAGCGCCCAGGTCCCGGCCTACGAGCAGTACTTC.

The V gene is TRBV3-1 (or the pseudogene TRBV3-2), the J gene TRBJ2-6; possible D gene TRBD2, 5 bases. The CDR3 extends over 20 amino acids. The V gene's germline CDR1 is LGHDT and CDR2 YNNKEL (reference sequence). V was cut by 1 base and J by 4 bases, with 23 bases left in between. Here the CDR3 reads CASSQGRGKGALVGANVLTF. CDR3 nucleotides: TGTGCCAGCAGCCAAGGTCGCGGAAAGGGAGCCCTAGTCGGGGCCAACGTCCTGACTTTC.

As DNA, the CDR3 is TGTGCCAGCAGCCAAAAAAGGGGGGACGGCTATTCACCCCTCCACTTT. Translated: CASSQKRGDGYSPLHF. The J gene is TRBJ1-6, the V gene TRBV3-1 (or the pseudogene TRBV3-2), with a weak D call TRBD1 (6 bases). CDR3 length equals 16 residues. Germline V gene data show CDR1 as LGHDT and CDR2 as YNNKEL (reference sequence). V shed 2 bases and J shed 8 bases, with 16 bases lying between them.